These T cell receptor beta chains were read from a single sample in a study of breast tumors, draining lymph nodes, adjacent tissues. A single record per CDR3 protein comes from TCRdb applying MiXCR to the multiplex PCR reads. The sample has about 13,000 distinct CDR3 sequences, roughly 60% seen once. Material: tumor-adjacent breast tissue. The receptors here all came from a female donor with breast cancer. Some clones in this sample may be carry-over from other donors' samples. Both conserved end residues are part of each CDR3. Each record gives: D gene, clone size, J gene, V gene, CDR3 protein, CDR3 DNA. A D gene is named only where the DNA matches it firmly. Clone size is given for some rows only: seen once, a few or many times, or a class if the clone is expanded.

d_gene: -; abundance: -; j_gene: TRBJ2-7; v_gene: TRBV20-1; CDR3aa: CSATRDATYEQYF; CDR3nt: TGCAGTGCTACCCGGGACGCGACCTACGAGCAGTACTTC
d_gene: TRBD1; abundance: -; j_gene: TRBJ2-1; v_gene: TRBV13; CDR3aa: CASDRDEQFF; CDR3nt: TGTGCCAGCGACAGGGATGAGCAGTTCTTC
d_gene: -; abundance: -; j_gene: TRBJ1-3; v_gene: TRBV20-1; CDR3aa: CSAEGGRDKYSGNTIYF; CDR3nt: TGCAGTGCAGAGGGGGGTAGGGACAAGTACTCTGGAAACACCATATATTTT
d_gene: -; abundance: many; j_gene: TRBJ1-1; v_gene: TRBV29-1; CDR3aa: CSVVHSVNTEAFF; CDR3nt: TGCAGCGTTGTACACAGCGTGAACACTGAAGCTTTCTTT
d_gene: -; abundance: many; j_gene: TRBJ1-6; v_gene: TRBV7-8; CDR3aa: CASSSRTPGRRSYHSPLHF; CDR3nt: TGTGCCAGCAGCAGCCGGACTCCGGGCAGGAGGTCCTATCATTCCCCCCTCCACTTT
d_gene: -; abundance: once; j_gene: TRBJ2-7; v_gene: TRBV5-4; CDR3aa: CASSFEDAPYEQYF; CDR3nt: TGTGCCAGCAGCTTCGAGGACGCACCCTACGAGCAGTACTTC
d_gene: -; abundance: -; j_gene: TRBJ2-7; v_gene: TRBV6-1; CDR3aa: CASRLGRGPYEQYF; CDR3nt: TGTGCCAGCAGATTAGGCAGGGGTCCCTACGAGCAGTACTTC
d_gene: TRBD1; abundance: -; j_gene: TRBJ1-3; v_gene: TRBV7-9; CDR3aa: CASSLEGTGMNTIYF; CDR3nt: TGTGCCAGCAGCTTGGAGGGGACAGGGATGAACACCATATATTTT
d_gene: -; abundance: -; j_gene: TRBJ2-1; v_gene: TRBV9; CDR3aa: CASSPGKGLSYNEQFF; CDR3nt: TGTGCCAGCAGCCCAGGGAAAGGGCTCTCCTACAATGAGCAGTTCTTC
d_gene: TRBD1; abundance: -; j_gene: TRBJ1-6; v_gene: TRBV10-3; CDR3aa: CAISVGTVNSPLHF; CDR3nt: TGTGCCATCAGTGTAGGGACAGTTAATTCACCCCTCCACTTT
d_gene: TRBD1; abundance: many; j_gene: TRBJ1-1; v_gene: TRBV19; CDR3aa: CASSTRGQAGTEAFF; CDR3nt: TGTGCCAGTAGTACCCGAGGACAGGCGGGGACTGAAGCTTTCTTT
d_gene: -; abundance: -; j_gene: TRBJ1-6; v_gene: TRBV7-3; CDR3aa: CASSAGRVEQNSPLHF; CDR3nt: TGTGCCAGCAGCGCTGGGAGGGTCGAACAGAATTCACCCCTCCACTTT
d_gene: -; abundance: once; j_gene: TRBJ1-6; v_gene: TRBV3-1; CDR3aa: CASSGVAGSGNSPLHF; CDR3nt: TGTGCCAGCAGCGGAGTGGCAGGGTCGGGTAATTCACCCCTCCACTTT
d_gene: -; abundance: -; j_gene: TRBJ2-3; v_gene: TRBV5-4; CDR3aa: CASSAEGVSTDTQYF; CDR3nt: TGTGCCAGCAGCGCGGAAGGGGTTAGCACAGATACGCAGTATTTT